Given below is one T cell receptor (beta chain) in context. This entry is derived from a study of T cell changes during pregnancy in multiple sclerosis. The V and J ends lost 5 bases and 3 bases respectively, with 7 bases between them. Germline CDR1 MNHEY, CDR2 SVGAGI. The CDR3 contains 13 residues. The assay was immunoSEQ multiplex PCR, and TCRdb's table has in-frame clones only and misses some. This sample yields approximately 50,000 clones, of which about 92% are seen a single time; approximately 0.67% belongs to the top ten. Sequencing was performed on CD4+ T cells from peripheral blood mononuclear cells, taken in the third trimester of pregnancy. The sequence was obtained from a female donor with multiple sclerosis, enrolled in a pregnancy study. The rearrangement links TRBV6-5 to TRBJ2-2; D might be TRBD1 (6 bases). The CDR3 DNA is TGTGCCAGCAGTGCAGGGGACACCGGGGAGCTGTTTTTT. Protein product: CASSAGDTGELFF.